These 26 T cell receptor beta chains were sequenced from one sample in a study of CD8 T cells in Susac syndrome. Reverse transcription of roughly 0.45 to 1 ug RNA used random hexamers. Each CDR3 protein gets one entry after TCRdb re-called the immunoSEQ multiplex PCR reads with MiXCR. Here the sample spans about 150,000 distinct CDR3 sequences, approximately 94% being singletons. Sequenced sample: CD8+ T cells from PBMCs. Every receptor here comes from a human donor with multiple sclerosis.

J is TRBJ2-2 and V is TRBV3-1, with TRBD1 as a possible D gene (6 bases). V lost 2 bases, J lost 4 bases, and 14 bases lay in between. The CDR3 is 16 amino acids. Per the germline V gene, CDR1 is LGHDT and CDR2 is YNNKEL (reference sequence). In DNA form, the CDR3 reads TGTGCCAGCAGCCAAACTCAGGGGAGAGGCACCGGGGAGCTGTTTTTT. Protein: CASSQTQGRGTGELFF.

V gene TRBV9 combines with J gene TRBJ1-2, with D possibly TRBD1 on 5 matching bases. The CDR3 is 14 residues long. The germline CDR1 and CDR2 sequences are SGDLS and YYNGEE. Trimming took off 4 bases at V and 4 bases at J, with 14 bases between the two ends. CDR3 in DNA: TGTGCCAGCAGCCCGCAGACAGCCCGCTATGGCTACACCTTC. It is translated as CASSPQTARYGYTF.

The chain combines TRBV7-9 with TRBJ2-7; the D call may be TRBD1 or TRBD2 (7 bases each). In germline, CDR1 is SEHNR, CDR2 FQNEAQ (reference sequence). There are 15 residues in the CDR3. V lost 3 bases to trimming and J lost 7 bases, with 19 bases between them. CDR3: CASSFPQGGDREQYF. The CDR3 region has the DNA TGTGCCAGCAGCTTTCCCCAGGGGGGGGATCGGGAGCAGTACTTC.

This chain connects TRBV14 to TRBJ1-1, with TRBD1 matching over 8 bases. The V gene end was trimmed by 0 bases and the J gene end by 0 bases; junction bases not matched to a gene: 21. The germline gives CDR1 SGHDN, CDR2 FVKESK. This CDR3 is built from 22 residues. CDR3 in DNA: TGTGCCAGCAGCCAAGATTATGGCACCCCCGGACAGGGCGAAGTACTGAACACTGAAGCTTTCTTT. This codes for CASSQDYGTPGQGEVLNTEAFF.

V gene TRBV3-1 combines with J gene TRBJ1-5; no reliable D call. Trimming left V 0 bases short and J 5 bases short, with 17 bases between. Germline V gene sequence: CDR1 LGHDT, CDR2 YNNKEL (reference sequence). The CDR3 has 17 residues. CDR3 region: CASSQDLVPSDYQPQHF. Written as DNA, the CDR3 is TGTGCCAGCAGCCAAGATCTGGTTCCGTCAGATTATCAGCCCCAGCATTTT.

The chain links TRBV28 to TRBJ2-7, with a weak D call TRBD2 (5 bases). The germline V gene has CDR1 MDHEN and CDR2 SYDVKM. Trimming took off 4 bases at V and 3 bases at J, with 13 bases between the two ends. The CDR3 contains 14 residues. CDR3 in amino acids: CASSWERRYYEQYF. The CDR3 DNA reads TGTGCCAGCAGTTGGGAGAGGCGGTACTACGAGCAGTACTTC. The entire variable domain, with the rest obtained from reference TRBV28 and TRBJ2-7, is as follows: DVKVTQSSRYLVKRTGEKVFLECVQDMDHENMFWYRQDPGLGLRLIYFSYDVKMKEKGDIPEGYSVSREKKERFSLILESASTNQTSMYLCASSWERRYYEQYFGPGTRLTVT.

The chain employs TRBV3-1 and TRBJ2-1, with TRBD1 matching over 9 bases. The CDR3 covers 15 residues. The V gene end was trimmed by 6 bases and the J gene end by 4 bases; junction bases not matched to a gene: 7. Germline V gene data show CDR1 as LGHDT and CDR2 as YNNKEL (reference sequence). CDR3 amino acids: CASSPRDRAYNEQFF. CDR3 DNA sequence: TGTGCCAGCAGTCCCCGGGACAGGGCGTACAATGAGCAGTTCTTC.

The rearrangement joins TRBV19 to TRBJ1-1; D is undetermined. Germline V gene sequence: CDR1 LNHDA, CDR2 SQIVND (reference sequence). Trimming took off 4 bases at V and 4 bases at J, with 7 bases between the two ends. The CDR3 extends over 12 amino acids. The CDR3 DNA reads TGTGCCAGTAGTAACGTTGGCACTGAAGCTTTCTTT. Protein product: CASSNVGTEAFF.

This clonotype was detected once. The V gene is TRBV7-9, the J gene TRBJ2-1; a possible D gene is TRBD2 (6 bases). The CDR3 sequence is 15 residues long. V lost 4 bases and J 5 bases, leaving 15 bases between the germline ends. Germline V gene lookup returns CDR1 SEHNR and CDR2 FQNEAQ (reference sequence). CDR3 nucleotide sequence: TGTGCCAGCAGCTGGTGGGGAGGTCGGGACAATGAGCAGTTCTTC. This sequence encodes CASSWWGGRDNEQFF.

In this sample, this clonotype turned up once. The chain couples TRBV14 to TRBJ2-5, with 7 bases matching TRBD1. J was trimmed by 1 base and V by 1 base; bases with no gene match: 3. This CDR3 spans 15 amino acids. CDR1 is SGHDN, CDR2 FVKESK, per germline. CDR3 in DNA: TGTGCCAGCAGCCAAGGGGACAGCTCCCAAGAGACCCAGTACTTC. Its protein is CASSQGDSSQETQYF.

The J gene is TRBJ1-1, the V gene TRBV6-4; tentative D call: TRBD1 (5 bases). The germline CDR1 and CDR2 sequences are MRHNA and SNTAGT. V lost 3 bases, J lost 7 bases, and 12 bases lay in between. The CDR3 sequence is 13 residues long. In nucleotides, the CDR3 is TGTGCCAGCAGTGAGGGACTTCAAGGTGAAGCTTTCTTT. Its protein product is CASSEGLQGEAFF.

The V call is TRBV7-2, the J call TRBJ1-6; 8 bases line up with TRBD1. The germline CDR1 and CDR2 sequences are SGHTA and FQGNSA. CDR3 size: 16 residues. Trimming removed 1 base from V and 3 bases from J; junction bases left unmatched: 2. CDR3 residues: CASSLGQGNYNSPLHF. As DNA, the CDR3 is TGTGCCAGCAGCTTAGGACAGGGGAACTATAATTCACCCCTCCACTTT. Combining the CDR3 with reference TRBV7-2 and TRBJ1-6 gives the whole variable domain GAGVSQSPSNKVTEKGKDVELRCDPISGHTALYWYRQSLGQGLEFLIYFQGNSAPDKSGLPSDRFSAERTGGSVSTLTIQRTQQEDSAVYLCASSLGQGNYNSPLHFGNGTRLTVT.

The chain is built from TRBV9 and TRBJ1-2; tentatively, D is TRBD1 (6 bases). The CDR3 length is 15 residues. The germline V and J ends were trimmed by 0 bases and 5 bases, with 14 bases remaining between them. The germline V gene encodes CDR1 SGDLS and CDR2 YYNGEE. The CDR3 loop is CASSVASETGYGYTF. The CDR3 bases are TGTGCCAGCAGCGTAGCTTCTGAGACAGGTTATGGCTACACCTTC.

V is TRBV28 and J is TRBJ1-1; D gene unclear. The germline V and J ends were trimmed by 6 bases and 1 base, with 21 bases remaining between them. CDR1 and CDR2 (germline): MDHEN, SYDVKM. This CDR3 is 17 amino acids long. CDR3 residues: CASSLSLGSRPNTEAFF. In nucleotides, the CDR3 is TGTGCCAGCAGCCTGAGTCTGGGGAGCAGGCCGAACACTGAAGCTTTCTTT.

The J gene is TRBJ1-5, the V gene TRBV6-2 or TRBV6-3; D ambiguous. CDR3 length: 13 amino acids. V lost 6 bases and J lost 4, with 10 bases in between. Per germline, CDR1 MNHEY and CDR2 SVGEGT. CDR3 nucleotides: TGTGCCAGCAGAAAAGCTGAGAATCAGCCCCAGCATTTT. Protein: CASRKAENQPQHF.

The chain recombines TRBV6-5 with TRBJ1-1; 8 positions match TRBD1. Germline V lookup: CDR1 MNHEY, CDR2 SVGAGI. The CDR3 has 14 amino acids. Germline trimming cut 4 bases from V and 5 bases from J; bases unmatched to any gene: 6. In nucleotides, the CDR3 is TGTGCCAGCAGTTGGACAGGGAAGGGGACTGAAGCTTTCTTT. Translated: CASSWTGKGTEAFF.

V and J are TRBV14 and TRBJ2-2; 7 bases line up with TRBD1. The CDR3 extends over 15 amino acids. Germline V gene data show CDR1 as SGHDN and CDR2 as FVKESK. Trimming removed 5 bases from V and 6 bases from J; junction bases left unmatched: 9. CDR3 bases: TGTGCCAGCAGCTCCCGACAGGGATGGTCCGGGGAGCTGTTTTTT. Translating it yields CASSSRQGWSGELFF.

This chain uses TRBV7-8 with TRBJ2-1, with TRBD2 identical over 8 bases. Germline V lookup: CDR1 SGHVS, CDR2 FQNEAQ. V shed 6 bases, J shed 0 bases, and the junction held 7 bases outside the gene matches. The CDR3 has 16 residues. CDR3 in DNA: TGTGCCAGCAGGATTTTAGCGGGGAGCTCCTACAATGAGCAGTTCTTC. As protein: CASRILAGSSYNEQFF.

V usage is TRBV28 and J usage is TRBJ2-7, with 7 bases that match TRBD2. V shed 3 bases and J 2 bases; nucleotides not matched to a gene: 10. Germline lookup yields CDR1 MDHEN and CDR2 SYDVKM. The length of the CDR3 is 16 residues. The CDR3 reads CASSFGGEAAPYEQYF. The CDR3 DNA follows: TGTGCCAGCAGTTTTGGGGGGGAGGCGGCGCCCTACGAGCAGTACTTC. Full variable domain (rest looked up from reference TRBV28 and TRBJ2-7): DVKVTQSSRYLVKRTGEKVFLECVQDMDHENMFWYRQDPGLGLRLIYFSYDVKMKEKGDIPEGYSVSREKKERFSLILESASTNQTSMYLCASSFGGEAAPYEQYFGPGTRLTVT.

This rearrangement joins TRBV5-1 to TRBJ2-7; the D gene could be TRBD1 or TRBD2 (5 bases each). The CDR3 runs 14 residues. V gave up 2 bases and J gave up 3 bases, with 12 bases separating them. Germline CDR1 and CDR2: SGHRS and YFSETQ. The DNA of the CDR3 is TGCGCCAGCAGCTTTAGGGACGTAGGCTACGAGCAGTACTTC. It yields the protein CASSFRDVGYEQYF.

This clonotype was found once. V and J are TRBV20-1 and TRBJ2-1; D not resolved. Germline CDR1 and CDR2: DFQATT and SNEGSKA (reference sequence). The CDR3 is 14 residues long. Trimming took off 0 bases at V and 10 bases at J, with 16 bases between the two ends. This chain's CDR3 is CSARDRQVMREQFF. CDR3 nucleotides: TGCAGTGCTAGAGATAGGCAGGTGATGCGCGAGCAGTTCTTC.

V gene TRBV20-1 combines with J gene TRBJ2-7; D unresolved. Germline CDR1 DFQATT, CDR2 SNEGSKA (reference sequence). The ends were cut back, 3 bases at V and 5 bases at J, with 11 bases in the middle. The CDR3 runs 12 residues. The CDR3 sequence is CSARIVRDEQYF. The CDR3 DNA sequence: TGCAGTGCTAGGATTGTGAGAGACGAGCAGTACTTC.

The V and J genes are TRBV15 and TRBJ1-5; no firm D call. The CDR3 consists of 15 residues. Germline V gene lookup returns CDR1 LNHNV and CDR2 YYDKDF (reference sequence). Trimming removed 3 bases from V and 3 bases from J, with 12 bases in between. The DNA of the CDR3 is TGTGCCACCAGCAGTGCAAGTCAGCTCAATCAGCCCCAGCATTTT. Translation gives CATSSASQLNQPQHF. Together with reference TRBV15 and TRBJ1-5, the CDR3 gives the full variable domain: DAMVIQNPRYQVTQFGKPVTLSCSQTLNHNVMYWYQQKSSQAPKLLFHYYDKDFNNEADTPDNFQSRRPNTSFCFLDIRSPGLGDTAMYLCATSSASQLNQPQHFGDGTRLSIL.

The chain has TRBV28 and TRBJ2-1; perhaps TRBD1 as D (5 bases). V was pared by 5 bases and J by 0 bases, with 17 bases between. The CDR3 contains 17 residues. Germline CDR1 and CDR2: MDHEN and SYDVKM. The CDR3 spells CASSTSTAMSSYNEQFF. The CDR3 DNA reads TGTGCCAGCAGTACCTCGACAGCGATGAGCTCCTACAATGAGCAGTTCTTC.

This chain uses TRBV24-1 with TRBJ2-3; the D is unclear. CDR1 and CDR2 (germline): KGHDR, SFDVKD. Deletions cut 2 bases from V and 3 bases from J, with 5 bases between. The CDR3 is made up of 13 amino acids. CDR3 in DNA: TGTGCCACCAGTGATTACTGGACAGATACGCAGTATTTT. Its translation: CATSDYWTDTQYF.

This rearrangement joins TRBV7-9 to TRBJ2-3; 14 nucleotides match TRBD2. The CDR3 has 16 residues. Germline V gene sequence: CDR1 SEHNR, CDR2 FQNEAQ (reference sequence). J was trimmed by 5 bases and V by 5 bases; bases with no gene match: 6. This CDR3 is CASSPPTSGGGDTQYF. The CDR3 DNA sequence: TGTGCCAGCAGCCCGCCGACTAGCGGGGGGGGAGATACGCAGTATTTT.